Listed below are T cell receptor beta chains from one sample, sequenced in a study of early T cells in non-severe SARS-CoV-2 infection. Each CDR3 protein gets one entry after TCRdb re-called the 5' RACE reads with MiXCR. Of 80,000 to 95,000 distinct CDR3 sequences listed, around a sixth are singletons. The material was whole blood, obtained at baseline. Receptor source: an adult who was a healthcare worker with PCR-confirmed SARS-CoV-2 infection or an uninfected control (not recorded which). Both conserved end residues are part of each CDR3. Each record gives: J gene, V gene, CDR3 protein.

TRBJ2-5 TRBV20-1 CSAGLSGSSAETQYF
TRBJ2-6 TRBV5-4 CASSLRESGANVLTF
TRBJ2-7 TRBV27 CASAPGNTYEQYF
TRBJ2-7 TRBV7-2 CASSPPGSGEQYF
TRBJ1-1 TRBV13 CASSFGGLEAFF
TRBJ2-1 TRBV5-4 CASSLGTSPYNEQFF
TRBJ2-2 TRBV28 CASRGYRVTGELFF
TRBJ1-1 TRBV28 CASSLRVYTEAFF
TRBJ2-3 TRBV27 CASSLLGGRTDTQYF
TRBJ1-2 TRBV28 CASGDRGRHYGYTF
TRBJ2-3 TRBV28 CASSHIRDTSTDTQYF
TRBJ1-1 TRBV7-8 CASSFYGASTEAFF
TRBJ2-1 TRBV20-1 CSARLQVGRFSYNEQFF
TRBJ2-5 TRBV6-5 CASSYGDREETQYF
TRBJ1-6 TRBV7-6 CASVPRDRANSPLHF
TRBJ1-2 TRBV4-1 CASSRETAGMSYTF
TRBJ2-6 TRBV6-1 CASEGLTTGSGANVLTF
TRBJ2-5 TRBV20-1 CSAILETQYF
TRBJ1-5 TRBV7-6 CASSANTNQPQHF
TRBJ2-1 TRBV11-2 CASSLEPSGKAEQFF
TRBJ2-5 TRBV3-1 CASSQGSGVLTETQYF
TRBJ1-3 TRBV7-2 CASSSRTGAGGNTIYF
TRBJ2-7 TRBV20-1 CSARLSSYEQYF
TRBJ1-6 TRBV7-8 CASSPGTGGSGSPLHF
TRBJ1-3 TRBV5-1 CASSLAGNTIYF
TRBJ1-5 TRBV12-3/TRBV12-4 CASRGDSPNQPQHF
TRBJ2-7 TRBV4-2 CASSQVGGGSYEQYF
TRBJ2-2 TRBV4-3 CASSPGTGDTGELFF
TRBJ2-1 TRBV11-2 CASSSPGTSINEQFF
TRBJ1-5 TRBV24-1 CATSLGSASPQHF
TRBJ1-3 TRBV9 CASSAYRGSSGNTIYF
TRBJ2-7 TRBV5-8 CASSRTDSSYEQYF
TRBJ1-5 TRBV2 CASSGLSNQPQHF
TRBJ2-7 TRBV20-1 CSARGTTGGTYEQYF
TRBJ2-3 TRBV20-1 CSARGSAHTDTQYF
TRBJ2-3 TRBV20-1 CSADERQAATDTQYF
TRBJ2-7 TRBV20-1 CSASPNRDYEQYF
TRBJ2-7 TRBV7-6 CASSLVGGVDEQYF
TRBJ2-7 TRBV27 CASSLSESYEQYF
TRBJ2-5 TRBV7-6 CASSPHGGAETQYF
TRBJ1-1 TRBV11-2 CASSLARVWGVNTEAFF
TRBJ2-7 TRBV18 CASSPPLDGEQYF
TRBJ2-7 TRBV3-1 CASSQDPYTSGSYEQYF
TRBJ2-3 TRBV9 CASNRDMGADTQYF
TRBJ1-4 TRBV7-9 CASSYTGDSEKLFF
TRBJ2-2 TRBV7-8 CASSRGPGAGGPGELFF
TRBJ2-2 TRBV12-3/TRBV12-4 CASSLMSQETGELFF
TRBJ1-1 TRBV6-2/TRBV6-3 CASSTGENTEAFF
TRBJ2-7 TRBV7-6 CASSLDTSYEQYF
TRBJ2-7 TRBV11-2 CASSLGTSGFSYEQYF
TRBJ1-1 TRBV4-3 CASSQDSLNYEAFF
TRBJ2-4 TRBV3-1 CASSQAGRPKNIQYF
TRBJ2-5 TRBV7-3 CASSHGIGETQYF
TRBJ2-2 TRBV3-1 CASSQHTGTSASNTGELFF
TRBJ2-7 TRBV5-3 CARSLKWQGVIHEQYF
TRBJ2-3 TRBV3-1 CASSQAPAGTDTQYF
TRBJ2-3 TRBV20-1 CSAPSPGLAGTDTQYF
TRBJ1-6 TRBV6-5 CASTPGARGGSPLHF
TRBJ2-3 TRBV20-1 CSASSGKGDTDTQYF